Listed here are 28 T cell receptor beta chains from one sample, sequenced in a study of blood T cell repertoires in COVID-19 (dated by TCRdb to 2020 to 2021). To prepare the library, the immunoSEQ multiplex PCR assay was applied. As stored in TCRdb, this immuneACCESS dataset retains in-frame rearrangements with V and J assigned. A fraction of the clones does not appear; measured against another copy, unresolved V genes explain less than half of the discrepancy, and the remainder lacks a known reason. The sample table contains 300,000 to 350,000 clones; only one count was recorded for about nine tenths of them. Around 4% of the sample comes from the top ten. The source material was peripheral blood. These TCRs come from an older woman with COVID-19, enrolled during active disease.

This chain joins TRBV7-2 and TRBJ1-3; D is undetermined. The V gene lost 4 bases and the J gene lost 4 bases, with 5 bases spanning the gap. Germline assignment: CDR1 SGHTA and CDR2 FQGNSA. The CDR3 is 12 amino acids. The CDR3 sequence: CASSSFGNTIYF. The CDR3 nucleotides are TGTGCCAGCAGCTCCTTCGGAAACACCATATATTTT.

V usage is TRBV19 and J usage is TRBJ2-3; 10 bases are shared with TRBD2. This CDR3 spans 15 amino acids. Germline V gives CDR1 LNHDA, CDR2 SQIVND (reference sequence). Losses at the gene ends were 7 bases for V and 4 bases for J; bases not matched to a gene: 8. The CDR3 loop is CASKVLSGGPDTQYF. The CDR3 DNA is TGTGCCAGTAAAGTTCTTAGCGGGGGGCCAGATACGCAGTATTTT.

This chain joins TRBV6-6 and TRBJ1-5; D perhaps matches TRBD1 (5 bases). CDR3 length: 13 residues. Germline lookup yields CDR1 MNHNY and CDR2 SVGAGI (reference sequence). V lost 5 bases, J lost 6 bases, and 11 bases lay in between. CDR3 protein: CASSQGAGQPQHF. DNA of the CDR3: TGTGCCAGCAGTCAGGGAGCGGGTCAGCCCCAGCATTTT.

V and J are TRBV7-9 and TRBJ2-2; TRBD1 agrees at 10 bases. With V trimmed by 2 bases and J by 7 bases, 4 bases remained unmatched. The germline CDR1 and CDR2 sequences are SEHNR and FQNEAQ (reference sequence). CDR3 length: 15 residues. The CDR3 here is CASSLTGQGFGELFF. The DNA for the CDR3 is TGTGCCAGCAGCTTAACGGGACAGGGGTTCGGGGAGCTGTTTTTT.

The CDR3 sequence: CASSSRQIYGYTF. The CDR3 DNA reads as TGTGCCAGCAGTTCTAGGCAGATCTATGGCTACACCTTC. The chain has TRBV6-6 and TRBJ1-2, with D uncertain. V lost 4 bases and J 4 bases, leaving 10 bases between the germline ends. Germline V gene sequence: CDR1 MNHNY, CDR2 SVGAGI (reference sequence). The CDR3 runs to 13 residues.

In this sample, this clone turned up once. The chain joins TRBV2 to TRBJ1-6, with TRBD1 identical over 7 bases. CDR1 and CDR2 from the germline V gene are SNHLY and FYNNEI. J gave up 3 bases and V 6 bases, and 5 bases lay outside the gene matches. This CDR3 contains 15 residues. DNA for the CDR3: TGTGCCAGCAGGTACAGGGACAGCTATAATTCACCCCTCCACTTT. Its protein is CASRYRDSYNSPLHF.

The rearrangement uses TRBV10-2 and TRBJ1-2, with D hard to call. Per germline, CDR1 WSHSY and CDR2 SAAADI. CDR3 size: 14 residues. V was clipped by 1 base and J by 0 bases, with 6 bases between them. The chain's CDR3 is CASSEFTPNYGYTF. Written as DNA, the CDR3 is TGCGCCAGCAGTGAGTTTACACCTAACTATGGCTACACCTTC.

This chain's CDR3 is CASSLGQGATYEQYF. The CDR3 DNA sequence: TGTGCCAGCAGCCTGGGACAGGGGGCGACCTACGAGCAGTACTTC. The V gene is TRBV5-4, the J gene TRBJ2-7; TRBD1 matches at 12 bases. V lost 4 bases to trimming and J lost 2 bases; unmatched junction nucleotides: 4. The CDR3 runs 15 residues. CDR1 and CDR2 (germline): SGHNT, YYREEE (reference sequence).

Concerning this clone itself: Its ends do not fully match the called genes, so a read error is possible. This chain connects TRBV5-6 to TRBJ1-2; 11 nucleotides match TRBD1. The CDR3 runs 15 residues. Germline-derived CDR1 and CDR2 are SGHDT and YYEEEE. The CDR3: CASRLGDRGNYGYTF. The DNA for the CDR3 is TGTGCCAGCAGGTTGGGGGACAGGGGGAACTATGGCTACACCTTC.

This chain uses TRBV6-5 with TRBJ2-7, with D maybe TRBD1 (6 bases). Germline CDR1 MNHEY, CDR2 SVGAGI. Trimming pared 5 bases from V and 1 base from J, leaving 6 bases between. The CDR3 covers 12 residues. In DNA, the CDR3 is TGTGCCAGCAGTCAGGGGTCCTACGAGCAGTACTTC. It translates to CASSQGSYEQYF.

The chain is built from TRBV5-1 and TRBJ1-1, with 7 bases fitting TRBD1. The CDR3 sequence is 13 residues long. CDR1 and CDR2 (germline): SGHRS, YFSETQ. With V trimmed by 4 bases and J by 8 bases, 8 bases remained unmatched. CDR3 sequence (DNA): TGCGCCAGCAGCCTACAGGGGTCAGCAGAAGCTTTCTTT. Protein: CASSLQGSAEAFF.

The rearrangement joins TRBV7-8 to TRBJ1-3; perhaps TRBD1 as D (5 bases). CDR3 length: 14 amino acids. Germline CDR1 SGHVS, CDR2 FQNEAQ. Trimming stripped 5 bases from V and 0 bases from J, with 8 bases between. The CDR3 region has the DNA TGTGCCAGCAGCGTGACAGACTCTGGAAACACCATATATTTT. Its protein product is CASSVTDSGNTIYF.

J is TRBJ2-7 and V is TRBV19; 7 bases align to TRBD2. Germline trimming cut 6 bases from V and 2 bases from J; bases unmatched to any gene: 7. The CDR3 has 14 amino acids. Germline V gene sequence: CDR1 LNHDA, CDR2 SQIVND (reference sequence). The CDR3 coding sequence is TGTGCCAGTAGCCTGGCCGGGAGGACCTACGAGCAGTACTTC. This translates into CASSLAGRTYEQYF.

The rearrangement links TRBV24-1 to TRBJ2-2; 9 bases line up with TRBD1. V was clipped by 5 bases and J by 0 bases; unmatched bases: 6. The length of the CDR3 is 17 residues. Looked up from germline, CDR1 is KGHDR and CDR2 is SFDVKD. DNA of the CDR3: TGTGCCACCAGTGCCTTCGGGACAGGGACGAACACCGGGGAGCTGTTTTTT. It codes for CATSAFGTGTNTGELFF.

The table lists this clone with a count of one. The rearrangement uses TRBV19 and TRBJ2-1; 12 positions match TRBD2. CDR1 and CDR2 from the germline V gene are LNHDA and SQIVND (reference sequence). The V and J ends lost 6 bases and 7 bases, in that order; junction bases with no gene match: 10. CDR3 length: 16 residues. As DNA, the CDR3 is TGTGCCAGTAGAGCGGGGCTAGCGGGGGGGCCGAATGAGCAGTTCTTC. Its translation is CASRAGLAGGPNEQFF.

This chain connects TRBV3-1 (or the pseudogene TRBV3-2) to TRBJ1-5; D gene uncertain. Germline V lookup: CDR1 LGHDT, CDR2 YNNKEL (reference sequence). The CDR3 consists of 14 residues. Trimming removed 0 bases from V and 7 bases from J, with 10 bases in between. The CDR3 here is CASSQDWGGQPQHF. The CDR3 coding sequence is TGTGCCAGCAGCCAAGATTGGGGAGGGCAGCCCCAGCATTTT.

V gene TRBV5-1 combines with J gene TRBJ2-6; 8 bases are shared with TRBD1. The CDR3 contains 19 residues. The V and J ends lost 0 bases and 1 base, in that order; junction bases with no gene match: 9. Germline V gene data show CDR1 as SGHRS and CDR2 as YFSETQ. CDR3 nucleotides: TGCGCCAGCAGCTTGGCTCAGGGGGCTAAAAATTCTGGGGCCAACGTCCTGACTTTC. The encoded protein is CASSLAQGAKNSGANVLTF.

The chain carries TRBV5-4 and TRBJ1-1; D call uncertain. V was clipped by 2 bases and J by 4 bases, with 9 bases between them. CDR1 is SGHNT and CDR2 is YYREEE in the germline V gene (reference sequence). The CDR3 is 13 residues long. CDR3 region: CASSFPPSTEAFF. In DNA, the CDR3 is TGTGCCAGCAGCTTTCCTCCGAGCACTGAAGCTTTCTTT. Looking up the rest from reference TRBV5-4 and TRBJ1-1 gives the full variable domain: ETGVTQSPTHLIKTRGQQVTLRCSSQSGHNTVSWYQQALGQGPQFIFQYYREEENGRGNFPPRFSGLQFPNYSSELNVNALELDDSALYLCASSFPPSTEAFFGQGTRLTVV.

The rearrangement links TRBV6-5 to TRBJ1-2; D is perhaps TRBD1 (5 bases). CDR1 and CDR2 from the germline V gene are MNHEY and SVGAGI. The CDR3 runs 14 residues. Trimming shortened V by 6 bases and J by 4 bases, and 15 bases separated the two germline ends. For the CDR3, the DNA is TGTGCCAGCAGCTCGACGCGGGGCAGCTATGGCTACACCTTC. This gives the protein CASSSTRGSYGYTF.

The rearrangement joins TRBV7-2 to TRBJ1-4; 9 bases are shared with TRBD1. V was pared by 5 bases and J by 7 bases, with 5 bases of the junction left unmatched. The CDR3 runs to 14 residues. Germline CDR1 is SGHTA and CDR2 is FQGNSA. This chain's CDR3 is CASSLDRGGEKLFF. For the CDR3, the DNA is TGTGCCAGCAGCCTCGACAGGGGGGGTGAAAAACTGTTTTTT.

This clone has more than one count but fewer than ten. CDR3 region: CASSYSRGYNSPLHF. CDR3 DNA: TGTGCCAGCAGTTACTCTCGCGGCTATAATTCACCCCTCCACTTT. The chain employs TRBV6-5 and TRBJ1-6; D unresolved. The germline V and J ends were trimmed by 0 bases and 3 bases, with 6 bases remaining between them. CDR3 size: 15 residues. Germline-derived CDR1 and CDR2 are MNHEY and SVGAGI.

The chain combines TRBV28 with TRBJ1-5, with D perhaps matching TRBD1 (6 bases). V was trimmed by 3 bases and J by 6 bases, leaving 15 bases between them. Germline lookup yields CDR1 MDHEN and CDR2 SYDVKM. This CDR3 spans 15 amino acids. The CDR3 loop is CASSFPGGATQPQHF. The CDR3 DNA reads as TGTGCCAGCAGTTTCCCCGGGGGGGCCACTCAGCCCCAGCATTTT.

This rearrangement joins TRBV28 to TRBJ1-6; D is possibly TRBD1 (6 bases). With 2 bases removed from V and 11 bases from J, the gap between germline ends came to 10 bases. Germline CDR1 reads MDHEN; CDR2 reads SYDVKM. This CDR3 region has 13 residues. The CDR3 bases are TGTGCCAGCAGTTTAATACAGGGACCACCCCTCCACTTT. Residues: CASSLIQGPPLHF.

The genes are TRBV15 and TRBJ2-3; a possible D gene is TRBD1 (5 bases). The V end lost 0 bases, the J end lost 3 bases, and 10 bases lay between the germline ends. This CDR3 is built from 15 residues. In germline, CDR1 is LNHNV, CDR2 YYDKDF (reference sequence). As DNA, the CDR3 is TGTGCCACCAGCAGAGAGTTGACAGAAACAGATACGCAGTATTTT. Translation: CATSRELTETDTQYF. Supplemented by reference TRBV15 and TRBJ2-3, the full variable domain reads DAMVIQNPRYQVTQFGKPVTLSCSQTLNHNVMYWYQQKSSQAPKLLFHYYDKDFNNEADTPDNFQSRRPNTSFCFLDIRSPGLGDTAMYLCATSRELTETDTQYFGPGTRLTVL.

V usage is TRBV6-1 and J usage is TRBJ1-1; D possibly corresponds to TRBD1 (5 bases). The CDR3 totals 12 residues. Trimming removed 0 bases from V and 10 bases from J, with 9 bases in between. Germline CDR1 is MNHNS and CDR2 is SASEGT. The CDR3 DNA follows: TGTGCCAGCAGTGAAGCCCCGGGGGTAGCTTTCTTT. It codes for CASSEAPGVAFF.

The chain is built from TRBV5-1 and TRBJ2-1, with 8 positions matching TRBD2. V was clipped by 4 bases and J by 10 bases; unmatched bases: 7. Germline V gene sequence: CDR1 SGHRS, CDR2 YFSETQ. This CDR3 is built from 13 residues. The CDR3 protein is CASSAAGGREQFF. Written as DNA, the CDR3 is TGCGCCAGCAGCGCCGCGGGCGGGAGGGAGCAGTTCTTC.

The chain has TRBV9 and TRBJ2-5, with D possibly TRBD2 on 5 matching bases. Germline V gives CDR1 SGDLS, CDR2 YYNGEE. Trimming took off 0 bases at V and 3 bases at J, with 6 bases between the two ends. The CDR3 loop spans 13 amino acids. The CDR3 DNA is TGTGCCAGCAGCGTAGGACTAAAAGAGACCCAGTACTTC. Translating it yields CASSVGLKETQYF.

V gene TRBV4-1 combines with J gene TRBJ2-3; maybe TRBD2 (5 bases). The germline V gene has CDR1 MGHRA and CDR2 YSYEKL. The CDR3 covers 15 residues. With 4 bases removed from V and 6 bases from J, the gap between germline ends came to 17 bases. CDR3: CASSPPGGLRDTQYF. CDR3 nucleotides: TGCGCCAGCAGCCCTCCCGGAGGATTACGGGATACGCAGTATTTT.